The source of this T cell receptor beta chain is a study of blood T cells in healthy people across ages (dated by TCRdb to the mid-2010s). Background for the entire study: In model experiments, template switching captured about one uniquely barcoded TCR beta cDNA molecule for every two T cells. The study measured age-related changes in TCR beta repertoire diversity using deep sequencing normalized with unique cDNA molecular identifiers. The donors were divided into four age groups: young (average approximately 17 years), middle-aged (about 41), aged (roughly 66) and long-lived (about 79). Using the same blood draw, the study looked at two additional independent replicas of 1 million unique cDNA reads for two donors, one aged 18 to 30 and the other aged 80 or older.

The paper's findings and limits, for the study overall: Because donor CMV infection status was unknown, age-related changes in expanded clonotypes were potentially confounded. Bulk unsorted PBMC profiling prevented conclusive comparison of naive and antigen-experienced compartments. Total diversity estimates from one million sequenced T cells were considered lower bounds and underestimates. Observed TCR beta diversity per million T cells fell roughly linearly with age, and a significant reduction was already apparent by age roughly 41. There was a strong correlation between observed TCR beta diversity and the percentage of naive T cells measured by flow cytometry. The long-lived group showed more naive CD4+ T cells, fewer expanded clones and increased TCR diversity than the aged group, suggesting age selection.

Systemically healthy Caucasian individuals from Russia, around 38 in total and aged about 6 to 100 years, were included as donors. Each donor gave ten milliliters of peripheral blood, collected into EDTA-treated Vacutainer tubes. Ficoll-Paque density-gradient centrifugation was used to isolate PBMCs, with at least 7 million obtained per sample. Trizol reagent was used to extract total RNA from the PBMCs, yielding at least 6 micrograms per sample. The percentages of naive CD45RAhigh/CD27high T cells were determined by flow cytometry on a PBMC aliquot from every donor. Trimming removed 3 bases from V and 6 bases from J, leaving 12 bases between the germline ends. There are 13 amino acids in the CDR3, from cysteine to phenylalanine inclusive. Only the CDR3 DNA is retained, 39 bases long and in frame from the first base. CDR1 and CDR2, per the germline V gene (reference sequence), are GTSNPN and SVGIG.

Libraries were made using 5' RACE. The sample was run on an Illumina HiSeq 2500. A second about 7 to 12 cycle PCR used a sample-barcoded 5' primer and a J-beta primer mix. Each TCR beta cDNA molecule received a unique molecular identifier from a template-switch 5' adaptor carrying 12 random nucleotides. Each sample yielded at least 3 million CDR3-containing paired-end reads. All of the RNA was converted into first-strand cDNA using the Mint cDNA synthesis kit, with a TRBC-specific oligonucleotide serving as the primer. After uracil-DNA glycosylase treatment, a first 18-cycle PCR used universal primers M1SS and BC2_uni_R on all cDNA. In the original analysis: For normalization, 1 million high-quality reads were randomly selected from each sample, with every read carrying a distinct molecular identifier. Reads sharing molecular identifiers were discarded rather than binned into consensus sequences. MiTCR, with a Q25 quality threshold and the strictest error-elimination algorithm, was used for CDR3 identification, clonotype clustering and error correction. A nonparametric unseen species model with Euler transformation was used to estimate lower-bound total TCR beta diversity. TCRdb reanalyzed the raw reads on its own, using fastp at Q25 for trimming and MiXCR for clone calling, and kept in-frame beta chains. Every entry covers one CDR3 protein and lists the most common genes and DNA from its rows. Here the V and J calls rest on TCRdb's processing, not on the authors' analysis. The sample contains a few hundred thousand distinct CDR3 sequences, about a quarter of them found a single time. Of the sample, 3.6% is held by the ten largest clones.

Worth noting for this clonotype: Its antigen specificity is not known. It has no much larger one-base neighbor in the sample; base qualities were not kept.

In addition, the sample was reused for a study of T cells of mothers and their children. Taken from the second paper: Nine systemically healthy Caucasian individuals, comprising three mothers and their six children, were included as donors. cDNA synthesis consumed the entire amount of extracted RNA, loaded at roughly 1.5 ug RNA in each 15 ul reaction. Sample barcodes and 2-4 random nucleotides were added via the M1S primer in the second PCR. Over 8 million TCR beta CDR3 reads were obtained for each mother, and millions of reads were obtained for each child. In both related and unrelated pairs, thymic selection shapes the output of TCR recombination in a similar way, with inherited differences having only a minor effect. Normalized repertoire overlap in related mother-child pairs was always slightly higher than in unrelated mother-child pairs, but the difference was never significant. Persistent microchimeric T cell clones were not detected, at a sensitivity of around 95 clones per million clonotypes. Deep NGS was used in the study to compare the TCR beta repertoires of mothers and children and to look for features that separate related mother-child pairs from unrelated individuals. Mothers averaged roughly 40 +/- 4 years of age and children averaged roughly 10 +/- 4 years. After adapter ligation with NEBNext reagents, the libraries were sequenced on Illumina HiSeq 2000 with 100+100 nt paired-end reads. To avoid cross-contamination, the mother libraries and the child libraries were prepared a month apart and sequenced in separate runs. For each donor, somewhere between about 450,000 and 2,000,000 distinct TCR beta clonotypes were identified. Naive TCR beta clonotypes were estimated from low-frequency clonotypes matched to each donor's FACS-determined naive share, without sorting.

The rearrangement combines TRBV30 with TRBJ1-5, with TRBD1 as a weak D call on 5 bases. The sequence derives from a boy aged 2 to 10 in good health. Sequenced input: blood. For the CDR3, the sequence is CAWSAGWSQPQHF. The base sequence is TGTGCCTGGAGCGCAGGGTGGTCTCAGCCCCAGCATTTT.